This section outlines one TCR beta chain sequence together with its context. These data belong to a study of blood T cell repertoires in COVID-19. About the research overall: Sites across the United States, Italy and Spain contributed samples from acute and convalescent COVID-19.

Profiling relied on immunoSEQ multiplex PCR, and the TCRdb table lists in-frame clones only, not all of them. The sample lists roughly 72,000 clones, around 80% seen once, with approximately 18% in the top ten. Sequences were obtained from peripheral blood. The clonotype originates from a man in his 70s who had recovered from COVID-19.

The CDR3 DNA follows: TGTGCCAGCAGCTTGGGGCCAACGATTACAGGGGGCCAAGATACGCAGTATTTT. The encoded protein is CASSLGPTITGGQDTQYF. This chain connects TRBV5-6 to TRBJ2-3, with 9 nucleotides matching TRBD1. This CDR3 is 18 amino acids long. In germline, CDR1 is SGHDT, CDR2 YYEEEE. Trimming cost V 0 bases and J 5 bases; bases outside gene matches: 13.